These 20 T cell receptor beta chains were all obtained from the same sample, sequenced in a study of T cell repertoires in cytomegalovirus infection. The antigens these receptors bind are not known. MiXCR, run by TCRdb on the reads, gives a single entry per CDR3 protein. The table lists 300,000 to 400,000 distinct CDR3 sequences, 29% of them singletons, with 15% to 25% in the top ten. Sequencing used cultured PBMCs, obtained from culture after CMV antigen stimulation. Receptors originate from a human donor in good health (CMV status not recorded). Some clones in this sample may be carry-over from other donors' samples.

This clonotype was counted ten times or more. V is TRBV7-2 and J is TRBJ1-1; unclear D gene. The CDR3 totals 15 residues. V lost 1 base, J lost 1 base, and 10 bases lay in between. Germline CDR1 is SGHTA and CDR2 is FQGNSA. The CDR3 reads CASSLVGGENTEAFF. DNA for the CDR3: TGTGCCAGCAGCTTAGTGGGTGGAGAGAACACTGAAGCTTTCTTT.

The chain employs TRBV7-8 and TRBJ2-1; TRBD2 is a possible D gene (6 bases). The CDR3 covers 16 residues. CDR1 and CDR2 (germline): SGHVS, FQNEAQ. V was shortened by 5 bases and J by 6 bases, with 20 bases between the two germline ends. CDR3 sequence reads: CASSPLRRALSNEQFF. CDR3 coding DNA: TGTGCCAGCAGCCCTTTGCGGAGGGCCCTCTCCAATGAGCAGTTCTTC. Full variable domain (missing parts from reference TRBV7-8 and TRBJ2-1): GAGVSQSPRYKVAKRGQDVALRCDPISGHVSLFWYQQALGQGPEFLTYFQNEAQLDKSGLPSDRFFAERPEGSVSTLKIQRTQQEDSAVYLCASSPLRRALSNEQFFGPGTRLTVL.

The chain employs TRBV7-6 and TRBJ2-7; 12 bases are shared with TRBD1. Per germline, CDR1 SGHVS and CDR2 FNYEAQ. V lost 6 bases to trimming and J lost 7 bases; unmatched junction nucleotides: 10. The CDR3 loop spans 15 amino acids. CDR3 residues: CASSREGQGAEEQYF. DNA of the CDR3: TGTGCCAGCAGTCGAGAGGGACAGGGGGCGGAAGAGCAGTACTTC.

The rearrangement joins TRBV12-3 or TRBV12-4 to TRBJ2-2; D not resolved. The CDR3 sequence is 11 residues long. V dropped 6 bases and J dropped 8 bases, with 7 bases sitting between them. CDR3 protein: CASRHGGELFF. CDR3 DNA sequence: TGTGCCAGCAGACATGGGGGGGAGCTGTTTTTT.

This clonotype appeared many times. The chain joins TRBV7-2 to TRBJ2-3; a possible D gene is TRBD2 (6 bases). The germline V gene encodes CDR1 SGHTA and CDR2 FQGNSA. The CDR3 has 11 amino acids. The CDR3 DNA sequence: TGTGCACTCGGGAGCCCGGGTACGCAGTATTTT. As protein: CALGSPGTQYF. The full variable domain, its missing parts supplied by reference TRBV7-2 and TRBJ2-3, is GAGVSQSPSNKVTEKGKDVELRCDPISGHTALYWYRQSLGQGLEFLIYFQGNSAPDKSGLPSDRFSAERTGGSVSTLTIQRTQQEDSAVYLCALGSPGTQYFGPGTRLTVL.

V is TRBV6-5 and J is TRBJ1-3; D unresolved. The V end was cut by 0 bases, the J end by 2 bases, with 8 bases between. The CDR3 is 15 residues long. CDR1 is MNHEY, CDR2 SVGAGI, per germline. This CDR3 is CASSYSPGPGNTIYF. In DNA form, the CDR3 reads TGTGCCAGCAGTTACTCCCCGGGCCCTGGAAACACCATATATTTT.

The table lists this clonotype with a few counts. J is TRBJ2-7 and V is TRBV7-9; D remains unclear. Germline CDR1 is SEHNR and CDR2 is FQNEAQ (reference sequence). This CDR3 comprises 12 residues. V lost 5 bases and J lost 7, with 12 bases in between. CDR3 sequence: CASSILSGEQYF. In DNA, the CDR3 is TGTGCCAGCAGCATCCTCTCGGGTGAGCAGTACTTC.

This clonotype was observed a handful of times. This chain connects TRBV19 to TRBJ2-3; 7 bases map to TRBD1. Looked up from germline, CDR1 is LNHDA and CDR2 is SQIVND (reference sequence). Germline trimming cut 5 bases from V and 3 bases from J; bases unmatched to any gene: 5. CDR3 length equals 14 residues. The CDR3 DNA is TGTGCCAGTAGTTCGCGACAGGGAACAGATACGCAGTATTTT. Residues: CASSSRQGTDTQYF.

The chain has TRBV10-3 and TRBJ1-2; unclear D gene. Between the trimmed V and J ends, which lost 4 bases and 8 bases, there was a span of 11 bases. Per germline, CDR1 ENHRY and CDR2 SYGVKD. The CDR3 extends over 12 amino acids. The CDR3 coding sequence is TGTGCCATCAGTGGCCCCAGTGGCGGCTACACCTTC. It encodes CAISGPSGGYTF.

The rearrangement joins TRBV12-3 or TRBV12-4 to TRBJ2-3, with D perhaps TRBD2 (5 bases). V was trimmed by 5 bases and J by 0 bases, leaving 9 bases between them. This CDR3 spans 14 amino acids. The CDR3 sequence: CASSAEASTDTQYF. The CDR3 DNA follows: TGTGCCAGCAGTGCGGAGGCTAGCACAGATACGCAGTATTTT.

The sample holds a few counts of this clonotype. This sequence joins TRBV7-3 and TRBJ2-5; D might be TRBD2 (5 bases). Germline CDR1 SGHTA, CDR2 FQGTGA. The CDR3 totals 15 residues. V was clipped by 3 bases and J by 4 bases, with 15 bases between them. The DNA for the CDR3 is TGTGCCAGCAGCTTGGGAGAGAGCTTGATAGAGACCCAGTACTTC. It codes for CASSLGESLIETQYF.

This chain connects TRBV19 to TRBJ1-6; TRBD1 is a possible D gene (6 bases). There are 16 residues in the CDR3. Per germline, CDR1 LNHDA and CDR2 SQIVND (reference sequence). The ends were cut back, 5 bases at V and 9 bases at J, with 20 bases in the middle. In nucleotides, the CDR3 is TGTGCCAGTAGTTCCGAAGCCACAGGGCTTCTTTCACCCCTCCACTTT. This sequence encodes CASSSEATGLLSPLHF.

This clonotype was found a few times. The chain couples TRBV20-1 to TRBJ1-6; D is uncertain. Trimming removed 5 bases at V and 4 bases at J, with 12 bases between. Germline values: CDR1 DFQATT, CDR2 SNEGSKA (reference sequence). This CDR3 has 14 residues. Here the CDR3 reads CSAQTKQYNSPLHF. The CDR3 DNA reads TGCAGTGCTCAAACTAAGCAGTATAATTCACCCCTCCACTTT.

For the CDR3, the DNA is TGCAGTGCTAGAGATCCGGCGGGAGGGCGAGGGGAGACCCAGTACTTC. This encodes CSARDPAGGRGETQYF. This rearrangement joins TRBV20-1 to TRBJ2-5, with TRBD2 identical over 9 bases. The CDR3 is 16 residues long. Germline assignment: CDR1 DFQATT and CDR2 SNEGSKA (reference sequence). Unmatched junction bases numbered 10, after V lost 0 bases and J lost 5 bases.

This clonotype has more than one count but fewer than ten. V usage is TRBV25-1 and J usage is TRBJ1-1, with D tentatively TRBD1 (5 bases). Trimming shortened V by 3 bases and J by 0 bases, and 11 bases separated the two germline ends. CDR3 length: 15 residues. In germline, CDR1 is MGHDK, CDR2 SYGVNS. The CDR3 sequence: CASSDPGTVNTEAFF. The CDR3 nucleotides read TGTGCCAGCAGTGATCCCGGGACGGTGAACACTGAAGCTTTCTTT.

The sample holds many counts of this clonotype. V usage is TRBV7-9 and J usage is TRBJ2-5; 11 bases map to TRBD2. The ends lost 5 bases at V and 3 bases at J; junction bases unmatched: 2. Germline CDR1 is SEHNR and CDR2 is FQNEAQ (reference sequence). This CDR3 comprises 14 residues. The CDR3 protein is CASSQGLAEETQYF. The CDR3 DNA sequence: TGTGCCAGCAGCCAGGGACTAGCGGAAGAGACCCAGTACTTC.

The sample holds a few counts of this clonotype. CDR3 bases: TGTGCCACCAGCAGAGAGAACTTACCGAGCTACGAGCAGTACTTC. This codes for CATSRENLPSYEQYF. The chain uses TRBV15 and TRBJ2-7; D is unclear. This CDR3 has 15 amino acids. Trimming cost V 0 bases and J 3 bases, with 12 bases left between them. Germline CDR1 and CDR2: LNHNV and YYDKDF (reference sequence).

The chain uses TRBV28 and TRBJ1-2; maybe TRBD1 (6 bases). The germline V gene encodes CDR1 MDHEN and CDR2 SYDVKM. V was shortened by 3 bases and J by 4 bases, with 9 bases between the two germline ends. The CDR3 has 13 amino acids. For the CDR3, the DNA is TGTGCCAGCAGTTTTCCAGGGGTCTATGGCTACACCTTC. Encoded protein: CASSFPGVYGYTF.

This clonotype has only a few counts. The rearrangement joins TRBV29-1 to TRBJ2-1, with TRBD1 matching 8 bases. The CDR3 totals 18 residues. Germline CDR1 is SQVTM and CDR2 is ANQGSEA. After removal of 4 bases from V and 3 bases from J, the junction contained 17 bases not matched to a gene. The CDR3 spells CSVALELGQDAFYNEQFF. In DNA, the CDR3 is TGCAGCGTTGCCCTCGAACTGGGACAGGACGCTTTCTACAATGAGCAGTTCTTC.

There are a few counts of this clonotype. Here the CDR3 reads CASSVMGSSTDTQYF. The DNA for the CDR3 is TGTGCCAGCAGCGTAATGGGATCTAGCACAGATACGCAGTATTTT. The chain combines TRBV9 with TRBJ2-3; D is unresolved. V was shortened by 1 base and J by 0 bases, with 9 bases between the two germline ends. Germline V gene lookup returns CDR1 SGDLS and CDR2 YYNGEE. This CDR3 region has 15 residues.